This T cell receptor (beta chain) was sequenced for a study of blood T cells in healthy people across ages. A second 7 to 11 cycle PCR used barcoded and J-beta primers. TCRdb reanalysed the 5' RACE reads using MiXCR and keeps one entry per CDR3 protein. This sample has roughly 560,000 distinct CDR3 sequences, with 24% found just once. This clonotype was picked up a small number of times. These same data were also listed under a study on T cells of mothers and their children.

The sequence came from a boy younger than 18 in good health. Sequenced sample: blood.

CDR3 nucleotide sequence: TGCAGTGCGAAGAGGACCAGGGGCCCCTACGAGCAGTACTTC. Its protein product is CSAKRTRGPYEQYF. The gene calls are TRBV20-1 and TRBJ2-7, with a possible D match to TRBD1 (6 bases). Trimming left V 6 bases short and J 2 bases short, with 17 bases between. Germline V gene sequence: CDR1 DFQATT, CDR2 SNEGSKA (reference sequence). This CDR3 has 14 residues.